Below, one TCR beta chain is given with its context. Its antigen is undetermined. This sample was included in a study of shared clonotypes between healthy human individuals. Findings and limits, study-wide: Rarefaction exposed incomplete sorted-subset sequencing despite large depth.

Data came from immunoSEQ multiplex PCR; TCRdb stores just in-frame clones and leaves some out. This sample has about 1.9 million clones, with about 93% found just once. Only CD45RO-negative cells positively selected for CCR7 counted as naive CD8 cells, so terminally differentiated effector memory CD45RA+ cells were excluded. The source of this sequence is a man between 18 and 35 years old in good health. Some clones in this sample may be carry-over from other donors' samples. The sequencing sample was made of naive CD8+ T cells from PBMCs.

The CDR3 sequence: CASSESDREIYEQYF. CDR3 nucleotide sequence: TGTGCCAGCAGTGAATCGGACAGGGAGATATACGAGCAGTACTTC. The V and J genes are TRBV25-1 and TRBJ2-7; 8 bases match TRBD1. The length of the CDR3 is 15 residues. Per the germline V gene, CDR1 is MGHDK and CDR2 is SYGVNS. V shed 1 base, J shed 4 bases, and the junction held 6 bases outside the gene matches.